This TCR beta chain was profiled in a study of CD8 T cells in Susac syndrome. With random hexamers, roughly 0.45 to 1 ug RNA was reverse transcribed. Amplification of TCR beta CDR3 spanned 54 Vbeta and 13 Jbeta via immunoSEQ multiplex PCR. MiXCR, run by TCRdb on the immunoSEQ multiplex PCR reads, gives a single entry per CDR3 protein. Among about 130,000 distinct CDR3 sequences listed, under 95% were seen once. Negative isolation was applied to CD8+ and CD4+ T cells, and FACS enrichment was applied to TEMRA cells. Germline CDR1 reads KGHDR; CDR2 reads SFDVKD. The CDR3 loop spans 13 amino acids. V was clipped by 4 bases and J by 5 bases, with 10 bases between them.

The sample taken for sequencing was CD8+ T cells from PBMCs. The chain uses TRBV24-1 and TRBJ1-2, with unresolved D. The TCR was taken from a human donor with multiple sclerosis. CDR3 protein: CATSEGAGYGYTF. DNA for the CDR3: TGTGCCACCAGTGAAGGCGCGGGATATGGCTACACCTTC.